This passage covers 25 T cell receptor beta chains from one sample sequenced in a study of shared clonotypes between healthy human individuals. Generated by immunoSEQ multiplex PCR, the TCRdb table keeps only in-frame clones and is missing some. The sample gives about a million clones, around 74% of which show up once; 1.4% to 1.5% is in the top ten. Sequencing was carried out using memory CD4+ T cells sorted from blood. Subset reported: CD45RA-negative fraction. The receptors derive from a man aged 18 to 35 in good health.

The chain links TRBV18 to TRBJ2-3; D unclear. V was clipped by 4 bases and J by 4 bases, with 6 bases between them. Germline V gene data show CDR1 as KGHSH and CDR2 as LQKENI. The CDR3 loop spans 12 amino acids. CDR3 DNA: TGTGCCAGCTCACGACTTGCAGATACGCAGTATTTT. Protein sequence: CASSRLADTQYF.

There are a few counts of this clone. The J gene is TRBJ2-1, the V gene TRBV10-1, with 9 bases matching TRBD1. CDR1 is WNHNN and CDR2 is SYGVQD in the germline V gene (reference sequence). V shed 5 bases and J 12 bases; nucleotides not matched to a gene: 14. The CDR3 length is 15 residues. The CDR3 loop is CASSSGTGNMVGQFF. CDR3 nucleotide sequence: TGCGCCAGCAGTTCCGGGACAGGGAATATGGTAGGGCAGTTCTTC.

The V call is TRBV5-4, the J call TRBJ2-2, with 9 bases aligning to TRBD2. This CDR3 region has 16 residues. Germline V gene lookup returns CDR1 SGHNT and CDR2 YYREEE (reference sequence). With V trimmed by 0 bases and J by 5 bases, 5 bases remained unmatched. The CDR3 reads CASSLAGGRGTGELFF. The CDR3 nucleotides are TGTGCCAGCAGCTTGGCCGGCGGGAGGGGGACCGGGGAGCTGTTTTTT.

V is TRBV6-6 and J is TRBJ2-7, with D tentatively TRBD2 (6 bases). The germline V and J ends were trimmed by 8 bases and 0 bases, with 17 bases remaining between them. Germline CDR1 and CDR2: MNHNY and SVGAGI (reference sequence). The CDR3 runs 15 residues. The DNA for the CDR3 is TGTGCCAGCTCCCAGGAGGGCGTAAGCTCCTACGAGCAGTACTTC. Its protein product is CASSQEGVSSYEQYF.

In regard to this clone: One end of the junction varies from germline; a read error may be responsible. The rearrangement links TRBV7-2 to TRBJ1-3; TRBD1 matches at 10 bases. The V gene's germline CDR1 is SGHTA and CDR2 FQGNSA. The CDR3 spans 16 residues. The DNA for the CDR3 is TGTGCCAGCAGCCTAGCCGGGACAGGGGCTGGAAACACCATATATTTT. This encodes CASSLAGTGAGNTIYF.

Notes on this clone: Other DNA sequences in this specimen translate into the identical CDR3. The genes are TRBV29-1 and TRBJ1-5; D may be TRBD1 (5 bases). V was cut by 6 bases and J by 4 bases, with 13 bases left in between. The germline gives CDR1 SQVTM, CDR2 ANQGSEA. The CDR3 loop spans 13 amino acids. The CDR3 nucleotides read TGCAGCGTCCGGGGGGGGAGTAATCAGCCCCAGCATTTT. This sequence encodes CSVRGGSNQPQHF.

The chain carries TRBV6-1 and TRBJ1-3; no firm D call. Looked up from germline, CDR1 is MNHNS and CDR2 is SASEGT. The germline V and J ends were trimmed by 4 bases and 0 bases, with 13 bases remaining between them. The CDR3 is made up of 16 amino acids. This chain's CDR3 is CASSGQVRSSGNTIYF. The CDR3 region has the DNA TGTGCCAGCAGTGGACAAGTCCGCAGCTCTGGAAACACCATATATTTT.

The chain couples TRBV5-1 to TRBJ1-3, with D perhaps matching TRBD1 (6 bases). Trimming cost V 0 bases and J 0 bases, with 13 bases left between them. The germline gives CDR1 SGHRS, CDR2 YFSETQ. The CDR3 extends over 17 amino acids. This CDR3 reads CASSLDWGRVSGNTIYF. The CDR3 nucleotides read TGCGCCAGCAGCTTGGATTGGGGGCGCGTCTCTGGAAACACCATATATTTT.

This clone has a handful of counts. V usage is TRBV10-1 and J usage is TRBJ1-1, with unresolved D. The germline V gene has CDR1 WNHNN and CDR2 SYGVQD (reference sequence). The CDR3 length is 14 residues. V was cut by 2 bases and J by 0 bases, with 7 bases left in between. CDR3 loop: CASSEAVMNTEAFF. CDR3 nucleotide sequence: TGCGCCAGCAGTGAGGCAGTTATGAACACTGAAGCTTTCTTT.

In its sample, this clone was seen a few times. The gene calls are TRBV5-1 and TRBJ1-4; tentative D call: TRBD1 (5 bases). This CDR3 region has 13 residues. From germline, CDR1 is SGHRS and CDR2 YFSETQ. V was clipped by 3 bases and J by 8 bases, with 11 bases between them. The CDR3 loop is CASSSGPGEKLFF. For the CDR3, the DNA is TGCGCCAGCAGCTCGGGACCAGGGGAAAAACTGTTTTTT.

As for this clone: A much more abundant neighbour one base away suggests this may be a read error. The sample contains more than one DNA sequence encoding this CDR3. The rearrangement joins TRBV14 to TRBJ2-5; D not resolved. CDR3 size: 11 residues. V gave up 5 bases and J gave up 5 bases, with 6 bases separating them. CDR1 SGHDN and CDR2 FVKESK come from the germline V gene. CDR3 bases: TGTGCCAGCAGCTTAGGGGAGACCCAGTACTTC. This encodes CASSLGETQYF.

As DNA, the CDR3 is TGTGCCAGCAGTTTCGACTGGGGCGGCTACACCTTC. Translation gives CASSFDWGGYTF. The chain links TRBV5-6 to TRBJ1-2; tentatively, D is TRBD1 (5 bases). Germline CDR1 and CDR2: SGHDT and YYEEEE. The CDR3 spans 12 residues. V lost 5 bases, J lost 8 bases, and 13 bases lay in between.

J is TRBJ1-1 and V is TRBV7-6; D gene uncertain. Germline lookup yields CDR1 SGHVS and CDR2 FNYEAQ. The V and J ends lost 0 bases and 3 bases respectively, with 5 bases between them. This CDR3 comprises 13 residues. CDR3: CASSLALDTEAFF. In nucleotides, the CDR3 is TGTGCCAGCAGCTTAGCGCTGGACACTGAAGCTTTCTTT.

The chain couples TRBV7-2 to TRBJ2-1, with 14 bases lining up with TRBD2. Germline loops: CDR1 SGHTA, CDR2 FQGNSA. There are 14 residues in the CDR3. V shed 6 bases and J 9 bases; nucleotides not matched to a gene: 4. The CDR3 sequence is CASRRLAGGGEQFF. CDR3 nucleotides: TGTGCCAGCAGAAGACTAGCGGGAGGGGGTGAGCAGTTCTTC. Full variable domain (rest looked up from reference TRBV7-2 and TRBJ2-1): GAGVSQSPSNKVTEKGKDVELRCDPISGHTALYWYRQSLGQGLEFLIYFQGNSAPDKSGLPSDRFSAERTGGSVSTLTIQRTQQEDSAVYLCASRRLAGGGEQFFGPGTRLTVL.

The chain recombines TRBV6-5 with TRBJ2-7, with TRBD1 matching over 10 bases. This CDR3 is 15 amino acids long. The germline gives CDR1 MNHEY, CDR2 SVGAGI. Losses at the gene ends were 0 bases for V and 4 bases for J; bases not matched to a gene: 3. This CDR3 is CASSYSTGGAYEQYF. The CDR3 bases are TGTGCCAGCAGTTACTCGACAGGGGGCGCGTACGAGCAGTACTTC.

The CDR3 nucleotides read TGTGCCTGGAGTGTAAACAGAGATTCAATTGAAGCTTTCTTT. Translating it yields CAWSVNRDSIEAFF. The chain carries TRBV30 and TRBJ1-1; D call uncertain. The CDR3 consists of 14 residues. Between the trimmed V and J ends, which lost 0 bases and 7 bases, there was a span of 15 bases. Per the germline V gene, CDR1 is GTSNPN and CDR2 is SVGIG (reference sequence).

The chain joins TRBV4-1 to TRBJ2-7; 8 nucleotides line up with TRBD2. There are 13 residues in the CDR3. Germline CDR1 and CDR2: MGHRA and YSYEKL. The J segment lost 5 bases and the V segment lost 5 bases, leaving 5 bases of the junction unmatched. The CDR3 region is CASSKPGLDEQYF. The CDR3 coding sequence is TGCGCCAGCAGCAAACCGGGACTAGACGAGCAGTACTTC.

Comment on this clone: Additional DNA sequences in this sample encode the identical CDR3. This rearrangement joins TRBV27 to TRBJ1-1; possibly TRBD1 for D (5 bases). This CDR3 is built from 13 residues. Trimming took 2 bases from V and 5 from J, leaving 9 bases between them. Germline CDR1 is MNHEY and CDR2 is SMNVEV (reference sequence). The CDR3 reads CASSLNRNTEAFF. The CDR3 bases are TGTGCCAGCAGTTTAAACAGGAATACTGAAGCTTTCTTT.

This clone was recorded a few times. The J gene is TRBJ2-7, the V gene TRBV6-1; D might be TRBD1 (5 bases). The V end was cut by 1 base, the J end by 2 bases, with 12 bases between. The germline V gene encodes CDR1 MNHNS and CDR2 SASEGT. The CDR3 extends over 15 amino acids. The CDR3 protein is CASSEEARAPYEQYF. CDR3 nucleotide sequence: TGTGCCAGCAGTGAAGAGGCCAGGGCCCCCTACGAGCAGTACTTC.

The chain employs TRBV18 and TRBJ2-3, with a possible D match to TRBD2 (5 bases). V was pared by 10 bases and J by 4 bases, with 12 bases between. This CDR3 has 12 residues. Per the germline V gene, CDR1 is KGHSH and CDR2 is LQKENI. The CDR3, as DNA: TGTGCCACCGGGCGGGTCGCAGATACGCAGTATTTT. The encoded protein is CATGRVADTQYF.

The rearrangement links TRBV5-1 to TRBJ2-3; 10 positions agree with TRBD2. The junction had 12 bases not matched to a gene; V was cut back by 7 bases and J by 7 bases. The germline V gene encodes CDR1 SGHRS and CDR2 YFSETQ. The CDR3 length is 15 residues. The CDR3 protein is CASGPGTSAYNTQYF. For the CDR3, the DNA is TGCGCCAGCGGTCCCGGGACTAGCGCCTATAATACGCAGTATTTT.

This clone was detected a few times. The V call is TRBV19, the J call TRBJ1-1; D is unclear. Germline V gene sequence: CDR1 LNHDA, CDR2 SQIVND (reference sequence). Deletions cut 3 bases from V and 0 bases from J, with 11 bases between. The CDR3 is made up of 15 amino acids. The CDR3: CASSILGGMNTEAFF. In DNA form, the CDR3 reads TGTGCCAGTAGTATCTTGGGTGGGATGAACACTGAAGCTTTCTTT.

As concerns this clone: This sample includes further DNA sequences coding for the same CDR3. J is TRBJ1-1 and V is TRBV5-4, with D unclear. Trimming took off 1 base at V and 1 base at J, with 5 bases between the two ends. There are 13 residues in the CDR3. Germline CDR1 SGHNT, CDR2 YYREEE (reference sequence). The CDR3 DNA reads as TGTGCCAGCAGCTTGCCCGGGAACACTGAAGCTTTCTTT. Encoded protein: CASSLPGNTEAFF.

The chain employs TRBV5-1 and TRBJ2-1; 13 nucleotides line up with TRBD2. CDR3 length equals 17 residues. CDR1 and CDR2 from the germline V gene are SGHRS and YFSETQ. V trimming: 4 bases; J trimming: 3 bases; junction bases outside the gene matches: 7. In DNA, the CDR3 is TGCGCCAGCAGCCTGGGGACTAGCGGGATCCGCTACAATGAGCAGTTCTTC. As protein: CASSLGTSGIRYNEQFF.

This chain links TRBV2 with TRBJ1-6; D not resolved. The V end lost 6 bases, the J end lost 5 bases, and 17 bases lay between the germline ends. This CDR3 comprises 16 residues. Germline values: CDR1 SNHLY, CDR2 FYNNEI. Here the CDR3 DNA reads TGTGCCAGCAGCGTGGGGTTCGGGGATAATAATTCACCCCTCCACTTT. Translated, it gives CASSVGFGDNNSPLHF.